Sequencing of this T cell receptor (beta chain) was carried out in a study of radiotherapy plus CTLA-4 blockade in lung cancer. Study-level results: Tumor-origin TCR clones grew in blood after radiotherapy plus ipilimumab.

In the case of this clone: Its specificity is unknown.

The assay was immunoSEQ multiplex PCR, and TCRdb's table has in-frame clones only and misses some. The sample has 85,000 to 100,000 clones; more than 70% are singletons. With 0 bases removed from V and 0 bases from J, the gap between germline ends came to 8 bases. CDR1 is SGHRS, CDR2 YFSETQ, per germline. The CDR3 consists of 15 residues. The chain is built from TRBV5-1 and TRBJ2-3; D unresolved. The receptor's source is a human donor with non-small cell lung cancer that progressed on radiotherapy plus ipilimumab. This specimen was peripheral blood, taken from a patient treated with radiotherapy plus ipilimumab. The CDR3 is CASSLDGTSTDTQYF. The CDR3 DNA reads TGCGCCAGCAGCTTGGATGGTACTAGCACAGATACGCAGTATTTT.